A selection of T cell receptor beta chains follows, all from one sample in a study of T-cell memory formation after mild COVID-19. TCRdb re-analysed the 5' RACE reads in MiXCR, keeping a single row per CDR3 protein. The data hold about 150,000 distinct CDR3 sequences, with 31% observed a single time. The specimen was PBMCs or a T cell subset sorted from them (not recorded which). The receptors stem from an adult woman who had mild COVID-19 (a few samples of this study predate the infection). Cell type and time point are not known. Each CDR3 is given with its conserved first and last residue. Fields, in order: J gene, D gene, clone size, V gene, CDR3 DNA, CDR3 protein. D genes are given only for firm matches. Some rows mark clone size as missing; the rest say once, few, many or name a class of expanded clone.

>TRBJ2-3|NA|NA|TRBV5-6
TGTGCCAGCACTACACAGGGTAGGCCCGCAGATACGCAGTATTTT
CASTTQGRPADTQYF
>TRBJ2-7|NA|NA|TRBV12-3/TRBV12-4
TGTGCCAGTATGGGGGACGAAAGCTACGAGCAGTACTTC
CASMGDESYEQYF
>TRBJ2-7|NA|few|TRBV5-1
TGCGCCAGCAGCTGGGGGGCAGGCTACGAGCAGTACTTC
CASSWGAGYEQYF
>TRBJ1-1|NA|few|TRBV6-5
TGTGCCAGCAGTTACTCGGGGGGACCCGATCAAGCTTTCTTT
CASSYSGGPDQAFF
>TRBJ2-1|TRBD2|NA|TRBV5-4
TGTGCCAGCTGTTTCGGAGTGATTGAAAGCGGGAGGGGCTGGGATGAGCAGTTCTTC
CASCFGVIESGRGWDEQFF
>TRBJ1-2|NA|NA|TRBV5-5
TGTGCCAGCAGCCACGACAGGCTTCAGACAAACTATGGCTACACCTTC
CASSHDRLQTNYGYTF
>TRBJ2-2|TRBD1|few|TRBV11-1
TGTGCCAGCAGCTCCCCCAAAAAGAAGGGACAGGGGGACCGGGAGCTGTTTTTT
CASSSPKKKGQGDRELFF
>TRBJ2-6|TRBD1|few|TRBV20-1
TGCAGTGCTAGACAGGGGGTGGCCAACGTCCTGACTTTC
CSARQGVANVLTF
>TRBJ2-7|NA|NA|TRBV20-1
TGCAGTGCTAGGATGGGGTCCTACGAGCAGTACTTC
CSARMGSYEQYF
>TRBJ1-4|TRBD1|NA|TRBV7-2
TGTGCCAGCAGCCCTAAACAGGGGTGGAAGGAACTGTTTTTT
CASSPKQGWKELFF
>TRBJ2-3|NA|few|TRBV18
TGTGCCAGCTCACCACCGGCCGTCACAGATACGCAGTATTTT
CASSPPAVTDTQYF
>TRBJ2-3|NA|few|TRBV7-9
TGTGCCAGCAGCCCATCAGCGGCGGGGGATACGCAGTATTTT
CASSPSAAGDTQYF
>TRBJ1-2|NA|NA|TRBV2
TGTGCCAGCAGTGGTGGGCCGAACTATGGCTACACCTTC
CASSGGPNYGYTF
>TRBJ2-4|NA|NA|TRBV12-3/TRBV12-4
TGTGCCAGCACACAAGGGACCCTTCAGTACTTC
CASTQGTLQYF
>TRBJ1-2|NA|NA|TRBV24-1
TGTGCCACCAGTGACGCGACAGAGGGAAGCTATGGCTACACCTTC
CATSDATEGSYGYTF
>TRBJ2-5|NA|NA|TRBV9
TGTGCCAGCAGCGTAAACGGGGCCGCAGAGACCCAGTACTTC
CASSVNGAAETQYF
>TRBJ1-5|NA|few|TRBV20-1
TGCAGTGTAAGGAGGTTAAGCAATCAGCCCCAGCATTTT
CSVRRLSNQPQHF
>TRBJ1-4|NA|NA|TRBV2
TGTGCCAGCAGTGAAGCGCTTCAGGGGAGGGGTGAAAAACTGTTTTTT
CASSEALQGRGEKLFF
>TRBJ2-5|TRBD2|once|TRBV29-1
TGCAGCGTTGAAGATTGGCGGGGGGAGACCCAGTACTTC
CSVEDWRGETQYF
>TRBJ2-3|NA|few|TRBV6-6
TGTGCCAGCAGTTACTCGAGGGACACCACCACAGATACGCAGTATTTT
CASSYSRDTTTDTQYF
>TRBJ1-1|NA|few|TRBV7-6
TGTGCCAGCAGCTTAAATGCCAGAGGGAACACTGAAGCTTTCTTT
CASSLNARGNTEAFF
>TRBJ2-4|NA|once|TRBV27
TGTGCCAGCACCCCGGACGGATTAGGCACCAAAAACATTCAGTACTTC
CASTPDGLGTKNIQYF
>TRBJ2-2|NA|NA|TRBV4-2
TGTGCCAGCAGCCGAGGGGATACCGGCGGCGGGGAGCTGTTTTTT
CASSRGDTGGGELFF
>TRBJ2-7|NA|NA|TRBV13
TGTGCCAGCAGTCTCGGGGCAGAGCAGTACTTC
CASSLGAEQYF
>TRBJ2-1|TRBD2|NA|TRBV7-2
TGTGCCAGCAGCACGGGACTAGCGGGATGGCAGTTCTTC
CASSTGLAGWQFF
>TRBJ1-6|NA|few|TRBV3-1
TGTGCCAGCAGCCATGGGACGGCTGCACCCCTCCACTTT
CASSHGTAAPLHF
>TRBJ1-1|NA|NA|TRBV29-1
TGCAGCGTTGAGGGGGTCGGGACTGAAGCTTTCTTT
CSVEGVGTEAFF
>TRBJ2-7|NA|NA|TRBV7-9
TGTGCCAGCAGCTTACGCGGGGACCCCCCCTACGAGCAGTACTTC
CASSLRGDPPYEQYF
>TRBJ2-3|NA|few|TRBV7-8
TGTGCCAGCAGCAATAGAGTGGGAACAGATACGCAGTATTTT
CASSNRVGTDTQYF
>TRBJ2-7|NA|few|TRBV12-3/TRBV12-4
TGTGCCAGCAGTCCCCCGGGGATGCACTACGAGCAGTACTTC
CASSPPGMHYEQYF
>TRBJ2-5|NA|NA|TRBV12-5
TGTGCTAGTGGTTTGGGCGACCTTCGAGAGACCCAGTACTTC
CASGLGDLRETQYF
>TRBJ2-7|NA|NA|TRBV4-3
TGCGCCAGCAGCCAAGACACGACGGCTCTAGACGAGCAGTACTTC
CASSQDTTALDEQYF
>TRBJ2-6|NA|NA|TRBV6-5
TGTGCCAGCAGCTCCACTCGGAACTCTGGGGCCAACGTCCTGACTTTC
CASSSTRNSGANVLTF